The T cell receptor (beta chain) under discussion was sequenced for a study of T-cell reconstitution after alpha-beta-depleted transplantation in children (dated by TCRdb to the mid-2010s). Study-level background: T-cell immune reconstitution after TCRalphabeta/CD19-depleted allogeneic hematopoietic cell transplantation in children was quantitatively tracked in the study by means of TCR repertoire profiling.

Libraries were made using PCR. TCRdb names Illumina HiSeq 2500 as the instrument used. TCR libraries were prepared with molecular barcoding, using unique molecular identifiers to normalize TCRbeta repertoire quantification. TCRdb itself trimmed the public reads at Q25 with fastp, ran MiXCR and retained productive beta chains. Duplicate CDR3 protein sequences are folded into a single record with the most common DNA and genes. The table for this sample lists fewer than 120,000 distinct CDR3 sequences; around a tenth of them were counted only once. The ten largest clones represent about 7.3% of the sample. From a lookup of the germline V gene, CDR1 and CDR2 are MNHEY and SVGAGI. Trimming at the junction amounts to 6 bases on V and 8 bases on J, and the germline ends lie 13 bases apart. Its CDR3 holds 12 amino acids, cysteine through phenylalanine. Of all the DNA, just the CDR3 is kept, 36 bases in frame from base 1.

This clonotype was detected many times. Which antigen it targets is not known. No much larger clonotype is one base removed from it; base qualities were not supplied. The source of this sequence is a human donor who donated a stem cell graft to a child with acute lymphoblastic leukemia. The rearranged segments are TRBV6-5 and TRBJ1-1, with no confidently assigned D gene. This specimen was PBMCs from the stem cell graft donor, taken from the stem cell graft. The nucleotide sequence reads TGTGCCAGCAGCCCAAACCACCTCGAAGCTTTCTTT. Translated, this is CASSPNHLEAFF.